The clone carrying this T cell receptor (beta chain) was recorded many times. Its antigen is not known. This record comes from a study of T cells in Graves' hyperthyroidism and ophthalmopathy. Amplification of TCR beta CDR3 regions used RNA as the template. First-round RT-PCR of the TCR CDR3 relied on the HTBI primer set. MiXCR, run by TCRdb on the multiplex PCR reads, gives a single entry per CDR3 protein. This table has 610,000 or so distinct CDR3 sequences, roughly 46% appearing once. The study enrolled patients aged 18 to 65 with newly diagnosed hyperthyroidism of under 2 months' duration. Orbital computed tomography, thyroid ultrasound, serum thyroxine and TRAb, and clinical symptoms together informed the diagnoses. Findings and limits, study-wide: Blood also held most thyroid clonotypes expanded beyond 0.001.

V was shortened by 3 bases and J by 4 bases, with 10 bases between the two germline ends. The CDR3 spans 13 residues. Per germline, CDR1 SGDLS and CDR2 YYNGEE. This receptor was taken from a woman aged 18 to 35 with Graves' hyperthyroidism. The sequenced material came from peripheral blood or thyroid tissue (not recorded which). The chain couples TRBV9 to TRBJ2-5; D perhaps matches TRBD2 (6 bases). The CDR3 DNA reads TGTGCCAGCAGCGGGACTAACATAGAGACCCAGTACTTC. Translating it yields CASSGTNIETQYF.